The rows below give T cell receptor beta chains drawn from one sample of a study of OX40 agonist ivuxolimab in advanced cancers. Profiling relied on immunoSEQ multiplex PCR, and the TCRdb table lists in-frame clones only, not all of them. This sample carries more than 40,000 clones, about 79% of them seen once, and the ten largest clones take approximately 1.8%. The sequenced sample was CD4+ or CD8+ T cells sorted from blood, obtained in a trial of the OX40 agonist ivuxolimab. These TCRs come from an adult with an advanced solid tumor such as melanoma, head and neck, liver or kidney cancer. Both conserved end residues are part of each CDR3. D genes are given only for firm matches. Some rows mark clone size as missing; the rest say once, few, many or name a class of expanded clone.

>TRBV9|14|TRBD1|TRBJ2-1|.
CASSPGTGYNEQFF
TGTGCCAGCAGCCCCGGGACAGGCTACAATGAGCAGTTCTTC
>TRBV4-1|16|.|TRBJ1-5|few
CASRRSESGEDQPQHF
TGCGCCAGCAGGCGAAGCGAATCCGGGGAAGATCAGCCCCAGCATTTT
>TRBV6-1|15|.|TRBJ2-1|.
CASSGTLGNYNEQFF
TGTGCCAGCAGTGGGACACTCGGGAACTACAATGAGCAGTTCTTC
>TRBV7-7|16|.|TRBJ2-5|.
CASSSLAGPSQETQYF
TGTGCTAGCAGCTCCCTGGCCGGGCCTTCCCAAGAGACCCAGTACTTC
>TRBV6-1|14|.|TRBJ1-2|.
CASSALTGTYGYTF
TGTGCCAGCAGTGCTCTTACAGGGACCTATGGCTACACCTTC
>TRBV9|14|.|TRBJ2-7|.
CASTPTYGTYEQYF
TGTGCCAGCACCCCAACCTACGGTACCTACGAGCAGTACTTC
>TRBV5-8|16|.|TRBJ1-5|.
CASSPLRAGVNQPQHF
TGTGCCAGCAGCCCCCTTCGAGCGGGGGTAAATCAGCCCCAGCATTTT
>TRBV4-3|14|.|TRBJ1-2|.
CASSQLQGNYGYTF
TGCGCCAGCAGCCAACTACAGGGCAACTATGGCTACACCTTC
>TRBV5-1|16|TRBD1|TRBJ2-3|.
CASSPQGGRVADTQYF
TGCGCCAGCAGCCCTCAAGGGGGCCGTGTGGCAGATACGCAGTATTTT
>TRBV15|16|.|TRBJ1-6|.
CATSRDWGDLTSPLHF
TGTGCCACCAGCAGAGATTGGGGCGACCTGACTTCACCCCTCCACTTT
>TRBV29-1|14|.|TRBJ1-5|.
CSVSTGGGNQPQHF
TGCAGCGTCTCGACCGGGGGAGGCAATCAGCCCCAGCATTTT
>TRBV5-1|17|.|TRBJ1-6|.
CASSLSPGSSSNSPLHF
TGCGCCAGCAGCTTGTCTCCGGGTTCATCCTCTAATTCACCCCTCCACTTT
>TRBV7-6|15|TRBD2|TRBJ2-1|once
CASSLGLAGRNEQFF
TGTGCCAGCAGCTTGGGACTAGCGGGGCGGAATGAGCAGTTCTTC
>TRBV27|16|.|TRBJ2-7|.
CASSLSFGGTGYEQYF
TGTGCCAGCAGTTTATCCTTCGGGGGGACAGGATACGAGCAGTACTTC
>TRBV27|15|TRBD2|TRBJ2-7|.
CASSLPGGGSLEQYF
TGTGCCAGCAGTTTACCGGGGGGAGGGAGTTTGGAGCAGTACTTC
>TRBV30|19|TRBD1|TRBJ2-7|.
CAWSRSRTGASAGSYEQYF
TGTGCCTGGAGTCGGTCGAGGACAGGGGCAAGTGCGGGGTCCTACGAGCAGTACTTC